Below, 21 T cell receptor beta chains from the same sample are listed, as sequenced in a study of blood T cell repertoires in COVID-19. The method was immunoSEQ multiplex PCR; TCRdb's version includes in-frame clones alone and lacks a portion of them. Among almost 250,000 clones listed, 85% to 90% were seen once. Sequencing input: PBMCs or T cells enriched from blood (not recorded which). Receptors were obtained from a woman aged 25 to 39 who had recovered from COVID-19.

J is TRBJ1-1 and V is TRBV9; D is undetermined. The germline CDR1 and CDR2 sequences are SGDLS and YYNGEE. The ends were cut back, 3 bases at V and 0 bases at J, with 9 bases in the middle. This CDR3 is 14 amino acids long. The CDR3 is CASSEHDLNTEAFF. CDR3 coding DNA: TGTGCCAGCAGCGAGCATGATTTGAACACTGAAGCTTTCTTT.

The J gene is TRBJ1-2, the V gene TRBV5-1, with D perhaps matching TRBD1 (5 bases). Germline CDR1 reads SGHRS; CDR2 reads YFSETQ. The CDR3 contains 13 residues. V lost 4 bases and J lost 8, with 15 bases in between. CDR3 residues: CASSVTAVSGYTF. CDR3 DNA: TGCGCCAGCAGCGTGACAGCTGTTTCGGGCTACACCTTC.

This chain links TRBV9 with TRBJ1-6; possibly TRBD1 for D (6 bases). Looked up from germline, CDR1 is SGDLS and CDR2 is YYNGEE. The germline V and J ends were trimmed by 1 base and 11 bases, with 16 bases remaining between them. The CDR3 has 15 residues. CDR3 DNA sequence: TGTGCCAGCAGCGTAACCGGGGACATGGGGCCACCCCTCCACTTT. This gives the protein CASSVTGDMGPPLHF.

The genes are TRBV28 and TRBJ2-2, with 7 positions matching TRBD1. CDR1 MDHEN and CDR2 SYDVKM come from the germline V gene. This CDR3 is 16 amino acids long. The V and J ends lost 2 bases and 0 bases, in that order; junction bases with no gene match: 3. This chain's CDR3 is CASSLIGTANTGELFF. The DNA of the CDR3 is TGTGCCAGCAGTTTAATCGGGACAGCGAACACCGGGGAGCTGTTTTTT.

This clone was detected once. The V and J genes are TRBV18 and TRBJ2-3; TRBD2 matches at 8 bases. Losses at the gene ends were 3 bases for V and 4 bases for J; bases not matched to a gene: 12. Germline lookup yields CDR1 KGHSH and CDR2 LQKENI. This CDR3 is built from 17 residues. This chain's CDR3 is CASSPVSGRRAADTQYF. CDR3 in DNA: TGTGCCAGCTCACCGGTGAGCGGGAGACGAGCGGCAGATACGCAGTATTTT. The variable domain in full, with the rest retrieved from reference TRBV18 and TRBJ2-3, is NAGVMQNPRHLVRRRGQEARLRCSPMKGHSHVYWYRQLPEEGLKFMVYLQKENIIDESGMPKERFSAEFPKEGPSILRIQQVVRGDSAAYFCASSPVSGRRAADTQYFGPGTRLTVL.

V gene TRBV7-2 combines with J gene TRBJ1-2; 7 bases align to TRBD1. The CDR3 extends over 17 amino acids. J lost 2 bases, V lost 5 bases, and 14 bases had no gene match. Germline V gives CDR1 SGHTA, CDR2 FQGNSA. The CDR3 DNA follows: TGTGCCAGCAGCGACAGCGGAGGAGGGGGCGCGAACTATGGCTACACCTTC. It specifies CASSDSGGGGANYGYTF. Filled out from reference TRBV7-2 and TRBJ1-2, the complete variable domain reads GAGVSQSPSNKVTEKGKDVELRCDPISGHTALYWYRQSLGQGLEFLIYFQGNSAPDKSGLPSDRFSAERTGGSVSTLTIQRTQQEDSAVYLCASSDSGGGGANYGYTFGSGTRLTVV.

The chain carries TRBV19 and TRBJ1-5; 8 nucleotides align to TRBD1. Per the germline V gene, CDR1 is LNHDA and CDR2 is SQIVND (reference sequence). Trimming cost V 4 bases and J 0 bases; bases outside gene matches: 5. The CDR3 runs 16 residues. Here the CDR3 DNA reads TGTGCCAGTAGTACCCGGGACAGGTCTAGCAATCAGCCCCAGCATTTT. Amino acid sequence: CASSTRDRSSNQPQHF.

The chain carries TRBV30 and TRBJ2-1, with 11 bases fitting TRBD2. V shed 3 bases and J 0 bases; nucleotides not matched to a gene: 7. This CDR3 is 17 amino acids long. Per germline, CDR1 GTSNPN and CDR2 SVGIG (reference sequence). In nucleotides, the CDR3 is TGTGCCTGGAGGGGTAGCGGGAGGGCCTTCTCCTACAATGAGCAGTTCTTC. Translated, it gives CAWRGSGRAFSYNEQFF.

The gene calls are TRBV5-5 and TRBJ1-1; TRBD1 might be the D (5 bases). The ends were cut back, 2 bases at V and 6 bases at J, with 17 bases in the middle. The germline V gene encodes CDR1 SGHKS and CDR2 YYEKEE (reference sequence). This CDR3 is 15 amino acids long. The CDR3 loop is CASSFIEGRLAEAFF. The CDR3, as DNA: TGTGCCAGCAGCTTTATTGAGGGGAGGCTAGCTGAAGCTTTCTTT.

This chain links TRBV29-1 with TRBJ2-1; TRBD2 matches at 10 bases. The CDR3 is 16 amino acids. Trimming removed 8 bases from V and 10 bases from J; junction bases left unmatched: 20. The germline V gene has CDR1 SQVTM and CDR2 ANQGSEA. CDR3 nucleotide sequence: TGCAGCACACCATACGGGACTAGCGCTTCGAGCGGGGAGCAGTTCTTC. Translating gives CSTPYGTSASSGEQFF.

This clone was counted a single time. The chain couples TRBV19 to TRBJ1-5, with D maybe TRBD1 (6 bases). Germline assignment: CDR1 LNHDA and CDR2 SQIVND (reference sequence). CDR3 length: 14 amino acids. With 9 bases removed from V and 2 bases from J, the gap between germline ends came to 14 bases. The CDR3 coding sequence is TGTGCCAGCCGGACAGCGCCTGGCAATCAGCCCCAGCATTTT. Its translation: CASRTAPGNQPQHF.

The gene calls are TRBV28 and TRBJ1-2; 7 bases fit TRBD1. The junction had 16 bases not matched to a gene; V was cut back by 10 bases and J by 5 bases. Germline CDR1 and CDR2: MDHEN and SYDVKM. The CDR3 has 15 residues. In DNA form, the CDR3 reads TGTGCCATCGAGAGGACGTTGGGACAGAAGTATGGCTACACCTTC. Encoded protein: CAIERTLGQKYGYTF.

This CDR3 reads CASRGGGSSGNTIYF. In nucleotides, the CDR3 is TGTGCCAGCCGGGGCGGGGGGTCCTCTGGAAACACCATATATTTT. The chain combines TRBV7-9 with TRBJ1-3; a weak D match, TRBD1 (5 bases). The CDR3 has 15 amino acids. The germline gives CDR1 SEHNR, CDR2 FQNEAQ (reference sequence). V gave up 8 bases and J gave up 0 bases, with 14 bases separating them.

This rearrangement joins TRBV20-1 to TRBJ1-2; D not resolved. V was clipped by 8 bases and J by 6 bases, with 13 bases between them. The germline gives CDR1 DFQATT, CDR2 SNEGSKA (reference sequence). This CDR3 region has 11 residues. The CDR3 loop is CSTMGPHGYTF. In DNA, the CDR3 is TGCAGTACTATGGGCCCACATGGCTACACCTTC.

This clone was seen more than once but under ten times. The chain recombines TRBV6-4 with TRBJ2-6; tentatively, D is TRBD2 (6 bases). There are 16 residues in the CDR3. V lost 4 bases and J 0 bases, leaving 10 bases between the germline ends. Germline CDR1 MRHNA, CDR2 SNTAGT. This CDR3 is CASSGGDFSGANVLTF. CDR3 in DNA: TGTGCCAGCAGTGGGGGGGACTTCTCTGGGGCCAACGTCCTGACTTTC.

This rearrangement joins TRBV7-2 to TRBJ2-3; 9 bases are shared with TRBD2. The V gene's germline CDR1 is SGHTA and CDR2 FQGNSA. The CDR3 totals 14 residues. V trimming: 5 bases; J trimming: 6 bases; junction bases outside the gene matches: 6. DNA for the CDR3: TGTGCCAGCAGCCCGGGACTAGCTACGGATACGCAGTATTTT. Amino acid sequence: CASSPGLATDTQYF.

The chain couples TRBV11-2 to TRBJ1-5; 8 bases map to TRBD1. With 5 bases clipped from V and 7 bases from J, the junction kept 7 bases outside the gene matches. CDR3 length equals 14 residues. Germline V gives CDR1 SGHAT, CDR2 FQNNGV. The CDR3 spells CASSDRGRGQPQHF. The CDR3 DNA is TGTGCCAGCAGCGACAGGGGCCGCGGGCAGCCCCAGCATTTT.

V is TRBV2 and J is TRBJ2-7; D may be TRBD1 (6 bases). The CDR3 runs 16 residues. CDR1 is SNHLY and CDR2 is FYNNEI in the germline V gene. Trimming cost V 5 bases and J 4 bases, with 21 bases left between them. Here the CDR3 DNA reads TGTGCCAGCAGTCCTTTCGGGGCGACAGGCTTTTACGAGCAGTACTTC. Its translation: CASSPFGATGFYEQYF.

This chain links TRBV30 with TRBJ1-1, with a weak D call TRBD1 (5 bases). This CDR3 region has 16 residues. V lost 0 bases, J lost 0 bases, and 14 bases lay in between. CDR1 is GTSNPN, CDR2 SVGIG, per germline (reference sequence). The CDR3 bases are TGTGCCTGGAGTGTACGAACAGGAGCCATGAACACTGAAGCTTTCTTT. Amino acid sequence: CAWSVRTGAMNTEAFF.

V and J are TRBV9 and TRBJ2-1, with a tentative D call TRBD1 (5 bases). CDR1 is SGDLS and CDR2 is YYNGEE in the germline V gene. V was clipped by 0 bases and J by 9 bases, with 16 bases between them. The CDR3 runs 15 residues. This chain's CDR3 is CASSVAGNEGGEQFF. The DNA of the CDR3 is TGTGCCAGCAGCGTAGCAGGGAATGAAGGCGGTGAGCAGTTCTTC.

As DNA, the CDR3 is TGTGCCTGGACGCAGGGGAATACTGGAAACACCATATATTTT. Its translation is CAWTQGNTGNTIYF. The chain employs TRBV30 and TRBJ1-3, with D possibly matching TRBD1 (6 bases). The CDR3 covers 14 residues. Germline V CDR1 and CDR2: GTSNPN, SVGIG (reference sequence). V was cut by 4 bases and J by 2 bases, with 12 bases left in between.